This entry lists 12 T cell receptor beta chains sequenced from one sample in a study of PD-1 blockade in classical Hodgkin lymphoma. Following autologous stem cell transplantation, relapse occurred in every patient, and exposure to brentuximab vedotin varied. Here immunoSEQ multiplex PCR was the method, and the copy in TCRdb shows in-frame clones only, minus some. The profile shows tens of thousands of clones, under 90% of them singletons. Sample: peripheral blood mononuclear cells (PBMCs), taken at baseline. The receptors shown here come from a human donor with classical Hodgkin lymphoma.

V is TRBV12-5 and J is TRBJ1-1; D is uncertain. Germline V gene data show CDR1 as LGHNT and CDR2 as FRNRAP. Trimming removed 5 bases at V and 7 bases at J, with 11 bases between. The CDR3 extends over 12 amino acids. CDR3 nucleotides: TGTGCTAGTGGTGTGACGGGAGGTGAAGCTTTCTTT. Translation: CASGVTGGEAFF. Full variable domain (remainder filled in from reference TRBV12-5 and TRBJ1-1): DARVTQTPRHKVTEMGQEVTMRCQPILGHNTVFWYRQTMMQGLELLAYFRNRAPLDDSGMPKDRFSAEMPDATLATLKIQPSEPRDSAVYFCASGVTGGEAFFGQGTRLTVV.

As to this clone: Other DNA sequences of this sample code for an identical CDR3. J is TRBJ2-3 and V is TRBV11-3; possible D gene TRBD2, 5 bases. The germline V gene has CDR1 SGHNT and CDR2 YENEEA. CDR3 length equals 14 residues. Trimming left V 1 base short and J 1 base short, with 6 bases between. CDR3: CASSLGRGTDTQYF. For the CDR3, the DNA is TGTGCCAGCAGCTTAGGGCGGGGCACAGATACGCAGTATTTT.

The CDR3 region has the DNA TGTGCCAGCAGTGAACAGGGTGGGCTAAACACCATATATTTT. Amino acid sequence: CASSEQGGLNTIYF. V is TRBV6-1 and J is TRBJ1-3; D is possibly TRBD1 (5 bases). V lost 2 bases and J 6 bases, leaving 11 bases between the germline ends. The CDR3 is 14 residues long. Germline lookup yields CDR1 MNHNS and CDR2 SASEGT.

This chain links TRBV27 with TRBJ2-7, with 8 bases matching TRBD1. After removal of 5 bases from V and 0 bases from J, the junction contained 6 bases not matched to a gene. The V gene's germline CDR1 is MNHEY and CDR2 SMNVEV (reference sequence). CDR3 size: 15 residues. In DNA form, the CDR3 reads TGTGCCAGCAGTCCGGGGGACAGGCGCTCCTACGAGCAGTACTTC. It is translated as CASSPGDRRSYEQYF.

The rearrangement links TRBV6-5 to TRBJ2-1, with a possible D match to TRBD1 (6 bases). Per germline, CDR1 MNHEY and CDR2 SVGAGI. This CDR3 comprises 15 residues. Trimming took off 4 bases at V and 1 base at J, with 11 bases between the two ends. In DNA, the CDR3 is TGTGCCAGCAGTTTATGGGGGCAATCCTACAATGAGCAGTTCTTC. This translates into CASSLWGQSYNEQFF.

The rearrangement uses TRBV5-6 and TRBJ1-1; 9 nucleotides align to TRBD1. The J segment lost 1 base and the V segment lost 2 bases, leaving 9 bases of the junction unmatched. Germline CDR1 reads SGHDT; CDR2 reads YYEEEE. This CDR3 has 17 residues. CDR3 nucleotide sequence: TGTGCCAGCAGCTTCTCCGGGACAGGGAGCGGGAACACTGAAGCTTTCTTT. Translating it yields CASSFSGTGSGNTEAFF.

This chain joins TRBV25-1 and TRBJ1-1; 9 bases map to TRBD1. J lost 10 bases, V lost 6 bases, and 6 bases had no gene match. The germline V gene has CDR1 MGHDK and CDR2 SYGVNS. This CDR3 comprises 12 residues. CDR3 nucleotides: TGTGCCAGCAGCACAGGGGGCTTGGCAGCTTTCTTT. It is translated as CASSTGGLAAFF.

The rearrangement links TRBV7-9 to TRBJ2-7, with D perhaps matching TRBD2 (5 bases). V was clipped by 2 bases and J by 3 bases, with 11 bases between them. There are 14 residues in the CDR3. Germline V CDR1 and CDR2: SEHNR, FQNEAQ (reference sequence). In DNA form, the CDR3 reads TGTGCCAGCAGCTTAACTGGGGAGAACTACGAGCAGTACTTC. It codes for CASSLTGENYEQYF.

CDR3 nucleotides: TGTGCCAGCAGCGCAGGGGGAAGCTCCTACGAGCAGTACTTC. Protein sequence: CASSAGGSSYEQYF. The chain couples TRBV6-5 to TRBJ2-5; 7 nucleotides align to TRBD1. The end of the DNA aligns better with TRBJ2-7, so the J call may be wrong. The CDR3 spans 14 residues. The V gene's germline CDR1 is MNHEY and CDR2 SVGAGI.

The V gene is TRBV29-1, the J gene TRBJ2-1; 7 bases are a match to TRBD1. The CDR3 loop spans 16 amino acids. V lost 7 bases to trimming and J lost 5 bases; unmatched junction nucleotides: 17. Germline-derived CDR1 and CDR2 are SQVTM and ANQGSEA. CDR3 sequence: CSAPPSGRGFNNEQFF. In DNA form, the CDR3 reads TGCAGCGCCCCTCCCTCGGGCAGGGGGTTTAACAATGAGCAGTTCTTC.

The chain combines TRBV27 with TRBJ2-2, with TRBD2 matching 9 bases. The J segment lost 4 bases and the V segment lost 6 bases, leaving 3 bases of the junction unmatched. Germline assignment: CDR1 MNHEY and CDR2 SMNVEV (reference sequence). This CDR3 has 14 residues. The CDR3 spells CASRTSGATGELFF. CDR3 DNA sequence: TGTGCCAGCAGGACTAGCGGTGCCACCGGGGAGCTGTTTTTT.

This sequence joins TRBV7-9 and TRBJ1-1; D gene unclear. Deletions cut 0 bases from V and 1 base from J, with 3 bases between. Germline CDR1 and CDR2: SEHNR and FQNEAQ (reference sequence). CDR3 length equals 13 residues. The CDR3 nucleotides read TGTGCCAGCAGCTTAGCAGCGAACACTGAAGCTTTCTTT. Translated, it gives CASSLAANTEAFF.